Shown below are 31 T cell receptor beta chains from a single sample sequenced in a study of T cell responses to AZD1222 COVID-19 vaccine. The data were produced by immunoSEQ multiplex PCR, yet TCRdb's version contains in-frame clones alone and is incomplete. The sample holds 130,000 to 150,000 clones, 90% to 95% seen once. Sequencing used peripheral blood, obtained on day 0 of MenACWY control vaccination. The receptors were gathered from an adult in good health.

The CDR3 coding sequence is TGTGCCAGCAGGGTCTGGGGGACTAGCTCCGAAGAGACCCAGTACTTC. As protein: CASRVWGTSSEETQYF. The rearrangement uses TRBV7-9 and TRBJ2-5; 9 bases align to TRBD2. From germline, CDR1 is SEHNR and CDR2 FQNEAQ (reference sequence). After removal of 6 bases from V and 3 bases from J, the junction contained 11 bases not matched to a gene. This CDR3 spans 16 amino acids.

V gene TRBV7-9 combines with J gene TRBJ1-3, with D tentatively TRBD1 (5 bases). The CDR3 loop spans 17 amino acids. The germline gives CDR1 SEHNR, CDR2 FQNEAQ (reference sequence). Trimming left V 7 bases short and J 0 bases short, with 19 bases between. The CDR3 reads CASTPQGTPNSGNTIYF. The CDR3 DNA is TGTGCCAGCACCCCCCAGGGCACACCGAACTCTGGAAACACCATATATTTT.

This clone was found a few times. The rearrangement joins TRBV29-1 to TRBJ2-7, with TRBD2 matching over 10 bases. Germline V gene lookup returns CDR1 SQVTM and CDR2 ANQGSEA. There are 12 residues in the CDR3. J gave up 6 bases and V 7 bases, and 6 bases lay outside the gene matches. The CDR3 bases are TGCAGCGCTGAGCGGGAGGGCCTCGAGCAGTACTTC. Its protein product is CSAEREGLEQYF.

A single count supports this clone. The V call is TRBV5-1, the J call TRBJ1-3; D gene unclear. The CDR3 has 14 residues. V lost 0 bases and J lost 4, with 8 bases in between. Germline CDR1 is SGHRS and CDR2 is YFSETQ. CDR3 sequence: CASSLDSSGNTIYF. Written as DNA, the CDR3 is TGCGCCAGCAGCTTGGACAGCAGCGGAAACACCATATATTTT.

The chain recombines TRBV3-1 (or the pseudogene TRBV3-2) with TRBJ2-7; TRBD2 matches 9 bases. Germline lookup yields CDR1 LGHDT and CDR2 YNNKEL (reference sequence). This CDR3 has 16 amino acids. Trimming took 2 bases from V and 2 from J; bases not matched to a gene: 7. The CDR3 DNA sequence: TGTGCCAGCAGCCAATGGCTAGCGGGGCCCCCCTACGAGCAGTACTTC. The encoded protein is CASSQWLAGPPYEQYF.

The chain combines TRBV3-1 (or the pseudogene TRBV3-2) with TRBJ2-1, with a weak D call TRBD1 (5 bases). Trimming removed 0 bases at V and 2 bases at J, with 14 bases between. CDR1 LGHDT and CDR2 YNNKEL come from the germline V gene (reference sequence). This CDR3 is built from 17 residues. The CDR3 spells CASSQDPPGSTYNEQFF. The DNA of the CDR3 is TGTGCCAGCAGCCAAGATCCGCCAGGGTCGACCTACAATGAGCAGTTCTTC.

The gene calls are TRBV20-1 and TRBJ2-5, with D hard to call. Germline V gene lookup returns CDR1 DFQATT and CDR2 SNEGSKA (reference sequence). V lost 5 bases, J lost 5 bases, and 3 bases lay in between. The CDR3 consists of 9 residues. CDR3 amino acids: CSAAETQYF. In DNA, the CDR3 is TGCAGTGCTGCGGAGACCCAGTACTTC.

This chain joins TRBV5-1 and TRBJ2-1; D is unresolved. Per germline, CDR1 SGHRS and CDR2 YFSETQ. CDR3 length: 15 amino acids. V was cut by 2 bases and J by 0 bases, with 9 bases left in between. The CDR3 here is CASSLMPSSYNEQFF. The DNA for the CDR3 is TGCGCCAGCAGCTTAATGCCGAGCTCCTACAATGAGCAGTTCTTC.

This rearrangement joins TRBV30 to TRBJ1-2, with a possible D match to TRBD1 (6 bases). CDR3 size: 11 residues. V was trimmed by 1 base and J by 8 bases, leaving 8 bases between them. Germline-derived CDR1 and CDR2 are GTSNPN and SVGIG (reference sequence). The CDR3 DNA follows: TGTGCCTGGAGTGGGGGGCACGGCTACACCTTC. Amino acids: CAWSGGHGYTF.

CDR3 residues: CASSWTANTGELFF. The CDR3 DNA reads as TGTGCCAGCAGTTGGACAGCGAACACCGGGGAGCTGTTTTTT. The V and J genes are TRBV6-5 and TRBJ2-2; a weak D match, TRBD1 (6 bases). This CDR3 comprises 14 residues. CDR1 is MNHEY and CDR2 is SVGAGI in the germline V gene. Trimming removed 4 bases from V and 0 bases from J, with 6 bases in between.

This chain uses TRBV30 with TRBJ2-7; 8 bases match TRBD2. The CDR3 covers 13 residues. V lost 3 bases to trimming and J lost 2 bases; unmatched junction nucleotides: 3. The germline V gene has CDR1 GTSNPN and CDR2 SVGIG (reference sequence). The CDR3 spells CAWRLAVTYEQYF. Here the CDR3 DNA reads TGTGCCTGGAGACTAGCGGTTACCTACGAGCAGTACTTC.

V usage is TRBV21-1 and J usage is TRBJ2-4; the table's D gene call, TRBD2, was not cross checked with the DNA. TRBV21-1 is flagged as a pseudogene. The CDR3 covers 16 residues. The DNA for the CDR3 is TGTGCCAGCAGCATGCGGGTCCCGGGGACCAAAAACATTCAGTACTTC. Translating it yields CASSMRVPGTKNIQYF.

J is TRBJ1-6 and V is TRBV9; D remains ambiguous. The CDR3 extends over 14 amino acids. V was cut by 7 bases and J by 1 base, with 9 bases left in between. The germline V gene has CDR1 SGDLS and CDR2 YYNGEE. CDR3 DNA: TGTGCCAGCCAGGCCTCATCCTATAATTCACCCCTCCACTTT. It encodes CASQASSYNSPLHF.

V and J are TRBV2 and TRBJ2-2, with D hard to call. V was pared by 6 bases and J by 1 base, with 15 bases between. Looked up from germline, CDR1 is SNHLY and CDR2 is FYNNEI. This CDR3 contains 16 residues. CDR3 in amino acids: CASRVVGFLNTGELFF. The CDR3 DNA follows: TGTGCCAGCAGGGTTGTGGGTTTCCTGAACACCGGGGAGCTGTTTTTT.

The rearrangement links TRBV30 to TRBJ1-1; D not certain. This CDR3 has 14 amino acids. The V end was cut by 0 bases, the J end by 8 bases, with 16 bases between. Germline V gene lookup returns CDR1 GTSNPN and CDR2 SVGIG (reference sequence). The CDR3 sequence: CAWSVGGVDWEAFF. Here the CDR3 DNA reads TGTGCCTGGAGTGTAGGTGGGGTGGATTGGGAAGCTTTCTTT.

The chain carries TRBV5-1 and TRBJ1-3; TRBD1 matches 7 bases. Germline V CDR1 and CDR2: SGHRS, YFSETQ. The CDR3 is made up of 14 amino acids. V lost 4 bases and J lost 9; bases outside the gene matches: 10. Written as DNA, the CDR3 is TGCGCCAGCAGCCAGGGGACAGAGACATCCACCATATATTTT. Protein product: CASSQGTETSTIYF.

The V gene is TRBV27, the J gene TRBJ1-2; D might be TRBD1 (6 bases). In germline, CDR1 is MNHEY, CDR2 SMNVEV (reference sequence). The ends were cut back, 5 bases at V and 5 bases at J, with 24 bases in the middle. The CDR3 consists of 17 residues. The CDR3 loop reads CASSRSPETGLRYGYTF. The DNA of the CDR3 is TGTGCCAGCAGTAGGTCACCTGAAACAGGGCTGAGGTATGGCTACACCTTC.

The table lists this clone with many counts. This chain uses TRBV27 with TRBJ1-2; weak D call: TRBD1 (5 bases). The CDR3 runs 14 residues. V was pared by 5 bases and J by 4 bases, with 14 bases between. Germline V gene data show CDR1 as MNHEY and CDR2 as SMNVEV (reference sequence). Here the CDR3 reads CASSPDSGLYGYTF. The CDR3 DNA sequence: TGTGCCAGCAGTCCAGACAGTGGACTCTATGGCTACACCTTC.

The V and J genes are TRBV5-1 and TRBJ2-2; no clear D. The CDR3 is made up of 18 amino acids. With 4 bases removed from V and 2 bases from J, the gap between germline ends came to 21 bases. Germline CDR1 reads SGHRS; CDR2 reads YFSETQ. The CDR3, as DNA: TGCGCCAGCAGCCGGACCGCCGCAGGCTCTATAAACACCGGGGAGCTGTTTTTT. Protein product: CASSRTAAGSINTGELFF.

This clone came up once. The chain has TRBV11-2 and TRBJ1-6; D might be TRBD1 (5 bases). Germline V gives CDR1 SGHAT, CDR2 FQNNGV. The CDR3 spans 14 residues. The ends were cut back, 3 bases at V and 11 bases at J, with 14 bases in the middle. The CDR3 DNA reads TGTGCCAGCAGCTTGGGACGGACCACGACACCCCTCCACTTT. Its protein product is CASSLGRTTTPLHF. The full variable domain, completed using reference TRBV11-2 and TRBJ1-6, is EAGVAQSPRYKIIEKRQSVAFWCNPISGHATLYWYQQILGQGPKLLIQFQNNGVVDDSQLPKDRFSAERLKGVDSTLKIQPAKLEDSAVYLCASSLGRTTTPLHFGNGTRLTVT.

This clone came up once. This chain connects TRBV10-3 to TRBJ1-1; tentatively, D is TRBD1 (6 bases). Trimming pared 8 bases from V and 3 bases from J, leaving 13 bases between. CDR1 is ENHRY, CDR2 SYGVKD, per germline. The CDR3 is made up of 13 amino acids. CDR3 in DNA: TGTGCCATCGGAGGGGGGATCTACACTGAAGCTTTCTTT. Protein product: CAIGGGIYTEAFF.

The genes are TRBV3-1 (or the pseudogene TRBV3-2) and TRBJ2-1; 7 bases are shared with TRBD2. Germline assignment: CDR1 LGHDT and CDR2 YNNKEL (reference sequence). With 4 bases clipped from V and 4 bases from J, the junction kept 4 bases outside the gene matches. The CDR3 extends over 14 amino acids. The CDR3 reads CASSRILAYNEQFF. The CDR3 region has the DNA TGTGCCAGCAGCCGGATACTAGCGTACAATGAGCAGTTCTTC.

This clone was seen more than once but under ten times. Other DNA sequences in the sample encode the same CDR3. CDR3 DNA: TGTGCCAGCAGATTGGACAGGAACTATGGCTACACCTTC. This codes for CASRLDRNYGYTF. This chain uses TRBV28 with TRBJ1-2, with 7 bases aligning to TRBD1. Trimming took 6 bases from V and 2 from J; bases not matched to a gene: 3. The length of the CDR3 is 13 residues. Germline V gene data show CDR1 as MDHEN and CDR2 as SYDVKM.

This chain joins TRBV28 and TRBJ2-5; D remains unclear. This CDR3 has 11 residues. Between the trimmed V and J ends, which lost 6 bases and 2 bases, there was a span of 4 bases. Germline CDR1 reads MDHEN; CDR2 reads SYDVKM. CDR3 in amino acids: CASRSQETQYF. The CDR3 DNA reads TGTGCCAGCAGGAGTCAAGAGACCCAGTACTTC.

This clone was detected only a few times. This CDR3 is CASSLEGNGDEQYF. Here the CDR3 DNA reads TGCGCCAGCAGCTTGGAAGGGAACGGCGACGAGCAGTACTTC. The rearrangement joins TRBV5-1 to TRBJ2-7; D ambiguous. The V gene's germline CDR1 is SGHRS and CDR2 YFSETQ. The V gene lost 0 bases and the J gene lost 5 bases, with 12 bases spanning the gap. There are 14 residues in the CDR3.

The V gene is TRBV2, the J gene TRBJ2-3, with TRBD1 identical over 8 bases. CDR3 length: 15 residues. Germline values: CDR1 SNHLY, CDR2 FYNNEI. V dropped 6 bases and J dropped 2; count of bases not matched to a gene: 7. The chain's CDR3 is CASSRDRSLTDTQYF. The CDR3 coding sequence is TGTGCCAGCAGCCGGGACAGGTCACTCACAGATACGCAGTATTTT.

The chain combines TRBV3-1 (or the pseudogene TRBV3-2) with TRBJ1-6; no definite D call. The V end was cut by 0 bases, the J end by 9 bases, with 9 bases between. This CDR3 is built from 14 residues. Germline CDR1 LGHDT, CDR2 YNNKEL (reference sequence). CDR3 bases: TGTGCCAGCAGCCAAGATAAAGGGCGTTCACCCCTCCACTTT. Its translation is CASSQDKGRSPLHF.

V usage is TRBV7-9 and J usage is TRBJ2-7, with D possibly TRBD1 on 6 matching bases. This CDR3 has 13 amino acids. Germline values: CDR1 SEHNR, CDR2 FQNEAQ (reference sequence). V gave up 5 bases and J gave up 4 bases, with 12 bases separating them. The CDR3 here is CASSPGTSYEQYF. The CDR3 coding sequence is TGTGCCAGCAGCCCAGGGACAAGTTACGAGCAGTACTTC.

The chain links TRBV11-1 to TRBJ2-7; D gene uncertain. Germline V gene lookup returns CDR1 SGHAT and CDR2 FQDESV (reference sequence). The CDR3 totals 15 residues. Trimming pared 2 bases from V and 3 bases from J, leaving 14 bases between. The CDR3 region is CASSLTPPLGYEQYF. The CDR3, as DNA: TGTGCCAGCAGCTTAACCCCCCCACTCGGCTACGAGCAGTACTTC.

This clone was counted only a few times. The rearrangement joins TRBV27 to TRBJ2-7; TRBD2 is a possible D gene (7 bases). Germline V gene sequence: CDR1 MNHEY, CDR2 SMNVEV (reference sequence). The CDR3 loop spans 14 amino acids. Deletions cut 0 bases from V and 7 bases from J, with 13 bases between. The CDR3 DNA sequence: TGTGCCAGCAGTTTATCGTCGGGGGGCGGTGAGCAGTACTTC. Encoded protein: CASSLSSGGGEQYF.

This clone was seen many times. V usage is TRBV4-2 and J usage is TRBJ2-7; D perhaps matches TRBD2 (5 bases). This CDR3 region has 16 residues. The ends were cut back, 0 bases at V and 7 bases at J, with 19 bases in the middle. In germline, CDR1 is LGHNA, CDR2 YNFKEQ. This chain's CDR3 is CASSQEIASTSGEQYF. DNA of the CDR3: TGTGCCAGCAGCCAAGAAATAGCGTCGACTTCGGGGGAGCAGTACTTC.